This T cell receptor (beta chain) originates from a study of control samples from healthy donors and cancer patients. Germline CDR1 reads SGHAT; CDR2 reads FQNNGV. V was clipped by 4 bases and J by 8 bases, with 11 bases between them. The CDR3 loop spans 13 amino acids. TCRdb keeps only in-frame clones here, not all; method: immunoSEQ multiplex PCR. The profile shows tens of thousands of clones, about four fifths of them singletons. The source of this sequence is a man between 65 and 85 years old with lung cancer. This chain joins TRBV11-2 and TRBJ2-2; D is undetermined. The sequenced sample was PBMCs. In nucleotides, the CDR3 is TGTGCCAGCAGCTCCTACGCGGCGGGGGAGCTGTTTTTT. As protein: CASSSYAAGELFF.